This is a list of T cell receptor beta chains from one sample in a study of cytomegalovirus exposure and HLA in healthy donors. Assay used: immunoSEQ multiplex PCR; TCRdb lists only in-frame clones, some missing. Among 100,000 to 150,000 clones listed, 85% to 90% were seen once. Input material: PBMCs. Receptors were obtained from a young woman in good health and CMV-seronegative. The conserved cysteine and the conserved F or W are not part of the CDR3 here. The D gene is left open where the match is weak.

d_gene | v_gene | CDR3aa
- | TRBV27 | ASSLESSGANVLT
TRBD2 | TRBV4-2 | ASSQGHSGGSYNEQF
TRBD1 | TRBV4-1 | ASSQGGTGLNTGELF
- | TRBV6-5 | ASKTGNQPQH
- | TRBV11-1 | ASSLSPGGEKLF
- | TRBV7-6 | ASSFSGESKSTGELF
- | TRBV25-1 | ASRPGAFGNEQF
- | TRBV1 | TSCGKADRDNTEAF
TRBD2 | TRBV27 | ASSPRSGGEETQY
TRBD2 | TRBV4-1 | ASSQERGASDTQY
- | TRBV10-1 | ASSESFFAGSGKETQY
TRBD1 | TRBV6-1 | ASTGGAYYGYT
- | TRBV5-4 | ASSFGGRGETQY
TRBD1 | TRBV4-3 | ASSQDHATGKNIQY
- | TRBV4-1 | ASSKKEIRLNTGELF
- | TRBV30 | AGGPPRQNNSPLH
TRBD1 | TRBV7-2 | ASSPPGTAHTIKTYEQY
- | TRBV2 | ASSVTGDHT
- | TRBV28 | ASTAGLLEAF
- | TRBV28 | ASSGGDPGELF
- | TRBV20-1 | SAAREQQF
- | TRBV27 | ASSFRGGHQPQH
- | TRBV30 | AWSRQGGTNEKLF
TRBD2 | TRBV27 | ASVTLGGLEQF
- | TRBV19 | ASRINPTGHGELF
- | TRBV4-2 | ASSQDGSAGNYQPQH
- | TRBV25-1 | ASSSVRVAREKLF
- | TRBV5-1 | ASSLEVGTDTQY
- | TRBV28 | ASIGHRDNQPQH
TRBD2 | TRBV6-5 | ASSYSGASQETQY
TRBD1 | TRBV30 | AWSEGRGYEQY
TRBD2 | TRBV6-4 | ASSDSASGGDYNEQF
TRBD2 | TRBV6-1 | ASSAGGVEQY
- | TRBV19 | ASSISRGSSYEQY
- | TRBV29-1 | SVIQGNYGYT
TRBD2 | TRBV2 | ASKLSGTSGSWEQY
- | TRBV5-5 | ASSPAGGYNEQF
TRBD2 | TRBV7-9 | ASHGTSGGHEQF
- | TRBV7-2 | ASSQLGYT
TRBD1 | TRBV19 | ASSRKWDRADGYT
TRBD2 | TRBV28 | ASSGSGIEYYEQY
- | TRBV6-5 | ASSKGGANQPQH
- | TRBV7-2 | ASSLVTGEGEQY
- | TRBV4-2 | ASSQGLERNEQF
TRBD1 | TRBV11-2 | ASTRGLLYGYT
TRBD1 | TRBV15 | ATSLGQGISPLH
- | TRBV15 | ATSSSRGPDTQY
- | TRBV29-1 | SVVGWYGTDTQY
TRBD1 | TRBV7-6 | ASSLAIQGAGYSPLH
- | TRBV19 | ASSIQGSQPQH
TRBD2 | TRBV30 | AWSAGGISGANVLT
TRBD2 | TRBV6-1 | ASRASSGGGDTQY
- | TRBV7-6 | ASSFGSSMRDTQY
- | TRBV29-1 | SVVLVRNEQY
- | TRBV7-8 | ASSLAAWESLRNEQF
- | TRBV19 | ASNLGGNQPQH
TRBD1 | TRBV19 | ASSIGDRGQRGYT